This TCR beta chain was profiled in a study of blood T cell repertoires in COVID-19. Study at large: Material from acute and convalescent COVID-19 was sourced from the United States, Italy and Spain. T cells, B-cell-depleted T cells, or PBMCs provided the cDNA or gDNA that served as material.

This CDR3 has 17 residues. V dropped 1 base and J dropped 8 bases, with 20 bases sitting between them. Germline V CDR1 and CDR2: SGHAT, FQNNGV. Original methodology: Quantification of nucleated cells was approximated via reference gene primer amplification. Data came from immunoSEQ multiplex PCR; TCRdb stores just in-frame clones and leaves some out. That table furnishes V, J and clone size, whereas the DNA furnished D and trimming. Of approximately 68,000 clones listed, roughly 90% are singletons. The gene calls are TRBV11-2 and TRBJ1-4; a possible D gene is TRBD1 (6 bases). The clonotype originates from a man aged 50 to 60 with active COVID-19. Sequencing used peripheral blood. In DNA form, the CDR3 reads TGTGCCAGCAGCTTAGCCGTCTCGGGGGGCGTGAGGGAAAAACTGTTTTTT. This translates into CASSLAVSGGVREKLFF.